Below, one T cell receptor (beta chain) is given with its context. Antigen unknown. This entry is derived from a study of shared clonotypes between healthy human individuals. As for the study in general: Used for every donor were three CD4 naive, three CD4 memory, two CD8 naive and one CD8 memory plate.

Per the authors' pipeline: Filtering of immunoSEQ junctional sequences could not match full-length read filtering. TCRdb's copy holds only in-frame clones and misses some; the assay was immunoSEQ multiplex PCR. V and J calls and clone size follow that table, whereas D and trimming were derived from the DNA. This table holds nearly 2 million clones, about 94% found once. Trimming removed 3 bases at V and 8 bases at J, with 11 bases between. The germline V gene has CDR1 MNHNS and CDR2 SASEGT. CDR3 length: 14 amino acids. CD8 cells classed as naive were CD45RO-negative and positively selected for CCR7, excluding terminally differentiated effector memory CD45RA+ cells. Study outcomes and limitations: Of the naive CD4 clonotypes, roughly 5.2% were shared across several donors. The low donor count limited represented genetic and exposure-history diversity.

The V gene is TRBV6-1, the J gene TRBJ1-6; TRBD1 is a possible D gene (5 bases). Sequenced sample: naive CD8+ T cells sorted from blood. The TCR comes from a man younger than 35 in good health. CDR3 amino acids: CASSEGVGYSPLHF. The DNA of the CDR3 is TGTGCCAGCAGTGAGGGGGTGGGGTATTCACCCCTCCACTTT.